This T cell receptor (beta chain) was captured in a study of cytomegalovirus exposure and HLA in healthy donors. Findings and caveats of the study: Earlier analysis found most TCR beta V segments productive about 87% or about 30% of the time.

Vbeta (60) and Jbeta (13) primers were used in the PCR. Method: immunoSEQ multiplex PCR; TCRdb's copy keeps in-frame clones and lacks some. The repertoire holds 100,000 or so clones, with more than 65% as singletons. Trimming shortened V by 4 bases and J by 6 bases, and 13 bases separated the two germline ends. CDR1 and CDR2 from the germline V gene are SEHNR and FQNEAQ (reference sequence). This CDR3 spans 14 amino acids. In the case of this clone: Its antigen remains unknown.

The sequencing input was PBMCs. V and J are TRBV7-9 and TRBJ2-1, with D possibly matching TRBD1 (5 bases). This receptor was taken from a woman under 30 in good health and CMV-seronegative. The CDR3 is CASSSKGVFNEQFF. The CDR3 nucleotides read TGTGCCAGCAGCTCAAAAGGGGTTTTCAATGAGCAGTTCTTC.